Listed here are 32 T cell receptor beta chains from one sample, sequenced in a study of blood T cell repertoires in COVID-19. Repertoires were generated with immunoSEQ multiplex PCR, while TCRdb's copy carries only in-frame clones and drops some. This table has roughly 190,000 clones, 82% appearing once. The specimen sequenced was PBMCs or T cells enriched from blood (not recorded which). These receptors originate from a middle-aged man who had recovered from COVID-19.

The gene calls are TRBV12-5 and TRBJ1-4, with 8 bases aligning to TRBD1. Unmatched junction bases numbered 1, after V lost 1 base and J lost 6 bases. This CDR3 region has 14 residues. In germline, CDR1 is LGHNT, CDR2 FRNRAP. CDR3 coding DNA: TGTGCTAGTGGTTTGGGACAGGGGTATGAAAAACTGTTTTTT. This sequence encodes CASGLGQGYEKLFF.

The CDR3 spells CASSQDLVLGRGNGYTF. DNA for the CDR3: TGTGCCAGCAGCCAAGATTTGGTGTTAGGACGGGGGAATGGCTACACCTTC. The chain has TRBV14 and TRBJ1-2; TRBD1 is a possible D gene (5 bases). Germline values: CDR1 SGHDN, CDR2 FVKESK. The V end lost 0 bases, the J end lost 6 bases, and 20 bases lay between the germline ends. CDR3 size: 17 residues.

The chain couples TRBV7-2 to TRBJ1-2, with D uncertain. V dropped 4 bases and J dropped 4 bases, with 13 bases sitting between them. The CDR3 loop spans 14 amino acids. The germline CDR1 and CDR2 sequences are SGHTA and FQGNSA. The CDR3 here is CASSSAPGPYGYTF. DNA of the CDR3: TGTGCCAGCAGCTCGGCCCCTGGGCCCTATGGCTACACCTTC.

V and J are TRBV30 and TRBJ1-1; TRBD1 might be the D (5 bases). This CDR3 spans 15 amino acids. Per germline, CDR1 GTSNPN and CDR2 SVGIG (reference sequence). V was cut by 0 bases and J by 6 bases, with 17 bases left in between. CDR3 in amino acids: CAWSVLGAATAEAFF. In nucleotides, the CDR3 is TGTGCCTGGAGTGTCCTAGGGGCGGCGACCGCTGAAGCTTTCTTT.

The genes are TRBV4-2 and TRBJ2-7; 9 bases line up with TRBD2. Germline assignment: CDR1 LGHNA and CDR2 YNFKEQ. This CDR3 has 16 residues. V was pared by 2 bases and J by 3 bases, with 8 bases of the junction left unmatched. In DNA form, the CDR3 reads TGTGCCAGCAGCCAAACTTTTAGCGGGAGCGGCTACGAGCAGTACTTC. This sequence encodes CASSQTFSGSGYEQYF.

J is TRBJ1-4 and V is TRBV7-3, with 7 bases fitting TRBD1. V was clipped by 3 bases and J by 3 bases; unmatched bases: 4. CDR1 and CDR2 (germline): SGHTA, FQGTGA. The CDR3 consists of 15 residues. CDR3 DNA sequence: TGTGCCAGCAGCTTGACAGGGTCGGCTAATGAAAAACTGTTTTTT. Its protein is CASSLTGSANEKLFF. The full variable domain, with the rest looked up from reference TRBV7-3 and TRBJ1-4, is GAGVSQTPSNKVTEKGKYVELRCDPISGHTALYWYRQSLGQGPEFLIYFQGTGAADDSGLPNDRFFAVRPEGSVSTLKIQRTERGDSAVYLCASSLTGSANEKLFFGSGTQLSVL.

V usage is TRBV9 and J usage is TRBJ1-2; 9 nucleotides match TRBD1. Germline trimming cut 4 bases from V and 0 bases from J; bases unmatched to any gene: 10. The CDR3 is 17 amino acids. The germline V gene has CDR1 SGDLS and CDR2 YYNGEE. DNA of the CDR3: TGTGCCAGCAGCTCCACAGGGGGCAGTGAGTCTAACTATGGCTACACCTTC. Its protein product is CASSSTGGSESNYGYTF.

The chain uses TRBV2 and TRBJ1-5, with 7 nucleotides matching TRBD1. J gave up 4 bases and V 2 bases, and 8 bases lay outside the gene matches. The CDR3 is 16 residues long. Germline V gene lookup returns CDR1 SNHLY and CDR2 FYNNEI. DNA for the CDR3: TGTGCCAGCAGTGAACAGGCAGGGGGTCGGAATCAGCCCCAGCATTTT. It codes for CASSEQAGGRNQPQHF.

The chain links TRBV5-1 to TRBJ2-3; 7 nucleotides line up with TRBD2. CDR1 and CDR2 (germline): SGHRS, YFSETQ. The CDR3 is 14 amino acids. V lost 4 bases to trimming and J lost 5 bases; unmatched junction nucleotides: 7. The CDR3 loop reads CASSLRTSQDTQYF. The CDR3 nucleotides read TGCGCCAGCAGCCTTCGGACTAGTCAAGATACGCAGTATTTT.

The chain uses TRBV10-3 and TRBJ2-7, with D possibly matching TRBD1 (5 bases). Trimming pared 5 bases from V and 0 bases from J, leaving 11 bases between. From germline, CDR1 is ENHRY and CDR2 SYGVKD. CDR3 length: 14 amino acids. This CDR3 reads CAISMTDFSYEQYF. In DNA form, the CDR3 reads TGTGCCATCAGTATGACAGATTTCTCCTACGAGCAGTACTTC.

The V gene is TRBV7-9, the J gene TRBJ2-7, with 9 nucleotides matching TRBD2. There are 15 residues in the CDR3. Losses at the gene ends were 5 bases for V and 5 bases for J; bases not matched to a gene: 10. CDR1 is SEHNR and CDR2 is FQNEAQ in the germline V gene (reference sequence). This chain's CDR3 is CASSPIAGVVDEQYF. CDR3 nucleotides: TGTGCCAGCAGCCCGATAGCGGGAGTCGTCGACGAGCAGTACTTC.

This chain uses TRBV9 with TRBJ2-1; 7 bases are shared with TRBD2. CDR1 is SGDLS and CDR2 is YYNGEE in the germline V gene. Losses at the gene ends were 6 bases for V and 7 bases for J; bases not matched to a gene: 13. The CDR3 has 15 residues. The CDR3 loop reads CASTGGDYPWNEQFF. Here the CDR3 DNA reads TGTGCCAGCACAGGTGGGGACTATCCCTGGAATGAGCAGTTCTTC.

The J gene is TRBJ2-7, the V gene TRBV6-1, with 9 nucleotides matching TRBD2. Trimming cost V 7 bases and J 0 bases; bases outside gene matches: 7. Germline-derived CDR1 and CDR2 are MNHNS and SASEGT. The length of the CDR3 is 15 residues. CDR3 coding DNA: TGTGCCAGCAAGGGAATAGCGGGAGCCTCCTACGAGCAGTACGTC. Translated, it gives CASKGIAGASYEQYV.

V usage is TRBV19 and J usage is TRBJ1-4, with D possibly being TRBD1 (5 bases). The CDR3 loop spans 17 amino acids. Trimming removed 6 bases from V and 5 bases from J, with 22 bases in between. Germline V gene data show CDR1 as LNHDA and CDR2 as SQIVND (reference sequence). CDR3 amino acids: CASRTRTSTLSNEKLFF. CDR3 in DNA: TGTGCCAGTAGAACCCGGACAAGCACCCTCTCCAATGAAAAACTGTTTTTT.

V usage is TRBV5-8 and J usage is TRBJ1-2; TRBD1 agrees at 8 bases. The germline gives CDR1 SGHTS, CDR2 YDEGEE. The V segment lost 6 bases and the J segment 4 bases; nucleotides outside the gene matches: 11. The CDR3 spans 15 residues. CDR3 nucleotides: TGTGCCAGCACCCCCGGGGACAGGAATTCCTATGGCTACACCTTC. This codes for CASTPGDRNSYGYTF.

The CDR3 loop reads CASSATGKDEQYV. In DNA form, the CDR3 reads TGTGCCAGTAGTGCTACAGGGAAAGACGAGCAGTACGTC. V usage is TRBV19 and J usage is TRBJ2-7; D perhaps matches TRBD1 (6 bases). The V end was cut by 5 bases, the J end by 5 bases, with 13 bases between. This CDR3 is 13 amino acids long. Germline V gene sequence: CDR1 LNHDA, CDR2 SQIVND (reference sequence).

This clone was observed once. The chain recombines TRBV18 with TRBJ2-2, with 10 bases aligning to TRBD1. Germline CDR1 reads KGHSH; CDR2 reads LQKENI. V was clipped by 3 bases and J by 0 bases; unmatched bases: 4. The CDR3 totals 17 residues. The CDR3: CASSPPGQGTNTGELFF. CDR3 coding DNA: TGTGCCAGCTCACCTCCGGGACAGGGGACGAACACCGGGGAGCTGTTTTTT.

This rearrangement joins TRBV28 to TRBJ1-5, with TRBD1 matching over 10 bases. This CDR3 region has 14 residues. CDR1 is MDHEN, CDR2 SYDVKM, per germline. After removal of 4 bases from V and 7 bases from J, the junction contained 4 bases not matched to a gene. The CDR3 is CASSSGQGRQPQHF. As DNA, the CDR3 is TGTGCCAGCAGTTCGGGACAGGGGAGACAGCCCCAGCATTTT. The variable domain in full, with the rest retrieved from reference TRBV28 and TRBJ1-5, is DVKVTQSSRYLVKRTGEKVFLECVQDMDHENMFWYRQDPGLGLRLIYFSYDVKMKEKGDIPEGYSVSREKKERFSLILESASTNQTSMYLCASSSGQGRQPQHFGDGTRLSIL.

J is TRBJ1-2 and V is TRBV7-8, with unresolved D. Germline V gene lookup returns CDR1 SGHVS and CDR2 FQNEAQ. CDR3 length: 15 residues. V lost 1 base and J 2 bases, leaving 11 bases between the germline ends. The CDR3 nucleotides read TGTGCCAGCAGCTTAGGGAACACCGGGAACTATGGCTACACCTTC. Amino acids: CASSLGNTGNYGYTF.

A single count supports this clone. J is TRBJ1-1 and V is TRBV7-2; possible D gene TRBD1, 6 bases. This CDR3 has 14 residues. Trimming removed 3 bases at V and 6 bases at J, with 14 bases between. Germline V CDR1 and CDR2: SGHTA, FQGNSA. DNA of the CDR3: TGTGCCAGCAGCTTTATTACAGGGTTTGCTGAAGCTTTCTTT. Its translation: CASSFITGFAEAFF.

This sequence joins TRBV7-6 and TRBJ2-3; 9 bases match TRBD1. CDR1 is SGHVS and CDR2 is FNYEAQ in the germline V gene. The CDR3 is 16 residues long. Trimming removed 5 bases from V and 3 bases from J; junction bases left unmatched: 9. The CDR3 sequence: CASSPRTGEGTDTQYF. The CDR3 coding sequence is TGTGCCAGCAGCCCTCGGACAGGGGAAGGGACAGATACGCAGTATTTT.

The rearrangement joins TRBV19 to TRBJ2-1; tentative D call: TRBD2 (5 bases). The CDR3 has 14 residues. V was trimmed by 0 bases and J by 9 bases, leaving 12 bases between them. The germline CDR1 and CDR2 sequences are LNHDA and SQIVND (reference sequence). CDR3 residues: CASSIDRRGLEQFF. DNA of the CDR3: TGTGCCAGTAGTATAGATAGACGAGGGCTTGAGCAGTTCTTC.

The chain carries TRBV7-8 and TRBJ2-3, with D possibly matching TRBD1 (6 bases). Germline V gene data show CDR1 as SGHVS and CDR2 as FQNEAQ. V lost 0 bases, J lost 1 base, and 17 bases lay in between. There are 18 residues in the CDR3. DNA of the CDR3: TGTGCCAGCAGCTTAGCGCGGAGCGCCGAGGGGGGCACAGATACGCAGTATTTT. Protein product: CASSLARSAEGGTDTQYF.

This clone was found a few times. This chain joins TRBV7-9 and TRBJ1-1; 9 bases fit TRBD1. J lost 5 bases, V lost 6 bases, and 7 bases had no gene match. The CDR3 sequence is 14 residues long. Germline assignment: CDR1 SEHNR and CDR2 FQNEAQ (reference sequence). CDR3 residues: CASSSTGGITEAFF. The CDR3 nucleotides are TGTGCCAGCAGTTCTACAGGGGGCATTACTGAAGCTTTCTTT. Looking up the rest from reference TRBV7-9 and TRBJ1-1 gives the full variable domain: DTGVSQNPRHKITKRGQNVTFRCDPISEHNRLYWYRQTLGQGPEFLTYFQNEAQLEKSRLLSDRFSAERPKGSFSTLEIQRTEQGDSAMYLCASSSTGGITEAFFGQGTRLTVV.

The chain has TRBV6-6 and TRBJ1-6, with 10 bases aligning to TRBD1. CDR1 and CDR2 (germline): MNHNY, SVGAGI (reference sequence). The V gene end was trimmed by 5 bases and the J gene end by 0 bases; junction bases not matched to a gene: 10. The CDR3 is made up of 19 amino acids. The DNA of the CDR3 is TGTGCCAGCAGTCACCCGGGACAGGGGATAGACTCCTATAATTCACCCCTCCACTTT. Its protein product is CASSHPGQGIDSYNSPLHF.

CDR3 DNA: TGTGCCAGCACTAGCGGGAGGGTCGGAGATACGCAGTATTTT. Translated, it gives CASTSGRVGDTQYF. The chain employs TRBV27 and TRBJ2-3; 12 bases are shared with TRBD2. Per germline, CDR1 MNHEY and CDR2 SMNVEV (reference sequence). V was pared by 7 bases and J by 5 bases, with 4 bases of the junction left unmatched. The CDR3 is 14 residues long.

This clone was detected only once. The chain uses TRBV12-3 or TRBV12-4 and TRBJ1-1; 7 nucleotides agree with TRBD1. After removal of 6 bases from V and 11 bases from J, the junction contained 6 bases not matched to a gene. This CDR3 is built from 11 residues. The CDR3, as DNA: TGTGCCAGCAGAACAGGGGTGGGGGCTTTCTTT. It is translated as CASRTGVGAFF.

The chain joins TRBV7-2 to TRBJ1-3; no firm D call. The CDR3 has 12 residues. Trimming removed 1 base from V and 9 bases from J, with 7 bases in between. Germline CDR1 reads SGHTA; CDR2 reads FQGNSA. The CDR3, as DNA: TGTGCCAGCAGCTTAGATGGCGGCACCATATATTTT. It specifies CASSLDGGTIYF.

Written as DNA, the CDR3 is TGTGCCAGCAGTATATCCGGGACTGGCACAGATACGCAGTATTTT. Protein product: CASSISGTGTDTQYF. J is TRBJ2-3 and V is TRBV28, with D perhaps matching TRBD2 (6 bases). Trimming cost V 5 bases and J 1 base, with 13 bases left between them. Germline lookup yields CDR1 MDHEN and CDR2 SYDVKM. This CDR3 contains 15 residues.

This chain joins TRBV11-1 and TRBJ2-1; TRBD1 is a possible D gene (5 bases). This CDR3 comprises 12 residues. Deletions cut 4 bases from V and 10 bases from J, with 11 bases between. CDR1 SGHAT and CDR2 FQDESV come from the germline V gene (reference sequence). In DNA form, the CDR3 reads TGTGCCAGCAGCTCCGATTGGACAGAGCAGTTCTTC. Translation gives CASSSDWTEQFF.

The genes are TRBV5-4 and TRBJ2-1; weak D call: TRBD1 (5 bases). V shed 4 bases and J shed 4 bases, with 21 bases lying between them. In germline, CDR1 is SGHNT, CDR2 YYREEE (reference sequence). CDR3 length equals 17 residues. CDR3: CASSPHGGAPPYNEQFF. In DNA form, the CDR3 reads TGTGCCAGCAGCCCCCACGGTGGGGCGCCCCCTTACAATGAGCAGTTCTTC.

The chain links TRBV28 to TRBJ1-1; weak D call: TRBD1 (6 bases). This CDR3 comprises 15 residues. Germline CDR1 reads MDHEN; CDR2 reads SYDVKM. Trimming removed 10 bases from V and 1 base from J, with 19 bases in between. CDR3 protein: CATLMVGARNTEAFF. CDR3 nucleotides: TGTGCCACCCTCATGGTGGGGGCGAGGAACACTGAAGCTTTCTTT.